This record concerns one T cell receptor beta chain sequence. The CDR3 runs 15 residues. Per germline, CDR1 MNHNS and CDR2 SASEGT. V was pared by 1 base and J by 11 bases, with 20 bases between. 60 Vbeta and 13 Jbeta primers were used in PCR. TCRdb's copy holds only in-frame clones and misses some; the assay was immunoSEQ multiplex PCR. The sample lists 70,000 to 100,000 clones, over 70% occurring once. These data come from a study of cytomegalovirus exposure and HLA in healthy donors. The chain joins TRBV6-1 to TRBJ1-1; the D is unclear. The sequence was collected from a man aged 45-65 years in good health and CMV-seropositive. Sequencing was done on a sample of PBMCs. The DNA of the CDR3 is TGTGCCAGCAGTGAAGGAGGCCGGGTTCGAGGGAAGGCTTTCTTT. It specifies CASSEGGRVRGKAFF.